A single sample gave rise to the 6 T cell receptor beta chains below, sequenced in a study of blood T cell repertoires in COVID-19. Using immunoSEQ multiplex PCR, the repertoire was profiled, and TCRdb retains in-frame clones only, with some absent. Here the sample spans 250,000 to 300,000 clones, around nine tenths being singletons. Sequencing was performed on peripheral blood. Receptor source: a woman in her thirties or forties who had recovered from COVID-19.

V usage is TRBV27 and J usage is TRBJ2-1; D is undetermined. V gave up 7 bases and J gave up 5 bases, with 15 bases separating them. Germline V CDR1 and CDR2: MNHEY, SMNVEV (reference sequence). The CDR3 sequence is 14 residues long. In nucleotides, the CDR3 is TGTGCCAGCACCACGAGTGTAGTGAACAATGAGCAGTTCTTC. It specifies CASTTSVVNNEQFF.

The chain recombines TRBV7-9 with TRBJ2-5; D is perhaps TRBD2 (6 bases). The germline V and J ends were trimmed by 1 base and 5 bases, with 11 bases remaining between them. Germline assignment: CDR1 SEHNR and CDR2 FQNEAQ (reference sequence). This CDR3 spans 14 amino acids. The CDR3 loop is CASSLDTGGETQYF. CDR3 DNA sequence: TGTGCCAGCAGCTTAGATACAGGAGGGGAGACCCAGTACTTC.

V is TRBV6-1 and J is TRBJ2-7; D gene ambiguous. The V gene's germline CDR1 is MNHNS and CDR2 SASEGT. Trimming shortened V by 1 base and J by 0 bases, and 10 bases separated the two germline ends. The CDR3 has 15 residues. CDR3 sequence (DNA): TGTGCCAGCAGTGAAGTGCGGCAGAACTCCTACGAGCAGTACTTC. Encoded protein: CASSEVRQNSYEQYF.

The gene calls are TRBV29-1 and TRBJ2-5; TRBD2 matches 8 bases. Germline loops: CDR1 SQVTM, CDR2 ANQGSEA. The V segment lost 7 bases and the J segment 4 bases; nucleotides outside the gene matches: 11. CDR3 length: 14 residues. The CDR3 sequence is CSGVGAGARETQYF. CDR3 coding DNA: TGCAGCGGGGTTGGAGCGGGAGCCCGAGAGACCCAGTACTTC.

This sequence joins TRBV11-3 and TRBJ2-7, with TRBD1 matching over 8 bases. Per the germline V gene, CDR1 is SGHNT and CDR2 is YENEEA. V trimming: 2 bases; J trimming: 2 bases; junction bases outside the gene matches: 5. The CDR3 is made up of 15 amino acids. The CDR3 nucleotides are TGTGCCAGCAGCTTAAGTGGACAGGGTCCCTACGAGCAGTACTTC. Amino acid sequence: CASSLSGQGPYEQYF.

V usage is TRBV27 and J usage is TRBJ2-2; 10 nucleotides align to TRBD1. Germline V lookup: CDR1 MNHEY, CDR2 SMNVEV (reference sequence). V lost 8 bases, J lost 4 bases, and 4 bases stayed unmatched. The CDR3 contains 14 residues. CDR3: CASRTGGSTGELFF. As DNA, the CDR3 is TGTGCCAGCCGGACAGGGGGTAGCACCGGGGAGCTGTTTTTT.